This entry lists 21 T cell receptor beta chains sequenced from one sample in a study of blood T cells in healthy people across ages. Next came a second PCR, run for about 7 to 12 cycles, which used a sample-barcoded 5' primer along with a J-beta primer mix. TCRdb analysed the 5' RACE reads with MiXCR anew, one entry per CDR3 protein. The sample contains around 800,000 distinct CDR3 sequences, 20% to 30% of which appear only once. These sequences were also reported in another study, on T cells of mothers and their children.

The sequencing sample was made of blood. Receptor source: a boy aged 10-17 years in good health.

This clonotype was counted only a few times. This rearrangement joins TRBV10-1 to TRBJ2-2; 7 nucleotides align to TRBD1. The CDR3 totals 14 residues. Trimming took 7 bases from V and 1 from J; bases not matched to a gene: 3. Germline loops: CDR1 WNHNN, CDR2 SYGVQD (reference sequence). CDR3 in amino acids: CASTDRRNTGELFF. The CDR3 DNA reads as TGCGCCAGCACGGACAGGAGGAACACCGGGGAGCTGTTTTTT.

The chain has TRBV7-9 and TRBJ2-5; 10 positions match TRBD1. The J segment lost 2 bases and the V segment lost 7 bases, leaving 10 bases of the junction unmatched. This CDR3 region has 16 residues. Germline CDR1 reads SEHNR; CDR2 reads FQNEAQ (reference sequence). The CDR3 coding sequence is TGTGCCAGCACCGGATCAGGACAGGGGGAACAAGAGACCCAGTACTTC. Its translation is CASTGSGQGEQETQYF.

In this sample, this clonotype turned up a few times. The chain joins TRBV20-1 to TRBJ1-6; tentative D call: TRBD1 (5 bases). The CDR3 has 14 residues. Per germline, CDR1 DFQATT and CDR2 SNEGSKA (reference sequence). V was clipped by 6 bases and J by 6 bases, with 15 bases between them. The CDR3 is CSAPLQVSNSPLHF. CDR3 bases: TGCAGTGCCCCCTTACAGGTCTCTAATTCACCCCTCCACTTT.

The sample holds a few counts of this clonotype. J is TRBJ2-5 and V is TRBV7-9, with D unclear. The last part of the DNA fits TRBJ2-1 better; the J call may be wrong. CDR3 size: 13 residues. Germline V gene sequence: CDR1 SEHNR, CDR2 FQNEAQ (reference sequence). CDR3 protein: CASSMALYNEQFF. The CDR3 coding sequence is TGTGCCAGCAGTATGGCTCTCTACAATGAGCAGTTCTTC.

The chain carries TRBV20-1 and TRBJ2-3; 13 positions agree with TRBD2. After removal of 1 base from V and 1 base from J, the junction contained 5 bases not matched to a gene. CDR3 length: 17 amino acids. The germline CDR1 and CDR2 sequences are DFQATT and SNEGSKA (reference sequence). The CDR3, as DNA: TGCAGTGCTAGAGGAACCGGGACTAGCGGGGGCACAGATACGCAGTATTTT. Translated, it gives CSARGTGTSGGTDTQYF.

As regards this clonotype: Sequence at one end of the junction differs from germline and may be a read error. J is TRBJ1-1 and V is TRBV9; D gene unclear. This CDR3 comprises 14 residues. Germline CDR1 SGDLS, CDR2 YYNGEE. The CDR3 region is CASSVGGLNTEASF. The CDR3 nucleotides are TGTGCCAGCAGCGTAGGGGGTTTGAACACTGAAGCTTCCTTT.

The chain has TRBV5-1 and TRBJ1-5; D is perhaps TRBD1 (5 bases). Trimming left V 8 bases short and J 0 bases short, with 12 bases between. The CDR3 contains 14 residues. Germline CDR1 and CDR2: SGHRS and YFSETQ. CDR3 amino acids: CARPGPISNQPQHF. CDR3 coding DNA: TGCGCCAGGCCGGGACCGATTAGCAATCAGCCCCAGCATTTT.

The chain carries TRBV30 and TRBJ2-5; 8 nucleotides match TRBD1. V lost 5 bases and J lost 5; bases outside the gene matches: 7. Per germline, CDR1 GTSNPN and CDR2 SVGIG (reference sequence). The CDR3 is made up of 13 amino acids. CDR3 nucleotide sequence: TGTGCCTGGTCTGACAGGGGATACGAGACCCAGTACTTC. It yields the protein CAWSDRGYETQYF.

This clonotype was seen a few times. One end of the junction fails to match germline, which may point to a read error. CDR3 nucleotides: TGCAGTGCTCCCCGCGGGGGGTCAGATTCGCAGTATTTT. As protein: CSAPRGGSDSQYF. The V and J genes are TRBV20-1 and TRBJ2-3; the match to TRBD2 covers 8 bases. Germline V gene lookup returns CDR1 DFQATT and CDR2 SNEGSKA (reference sequence). This CDR3 has 13 amino acids.

This clonotype was counted between two and nine times. This sequence joins TRBV5-1 and TRBJ2-3; TRBD1 aligns across 10 bases. Germline V gene sequence: CDR1 SGHRS, CDR2 YFSETQ. CDR3 length: 15 residues. V lost 4 bases, J lost 1 base, and 3 bases stayed unmatched. CDR3 DNA sequence: TGCGCCAGCAGCACAGGGACAGGGGGCACAGATACGCAGTATTTT. It translates to CASSTGTGGTDTQYF.

This clonotype was observed a few times. This rearrangement joins TRBV11-2 to TRBJ2-2; no definite D call. CDR1 and CDR2 from the germline V gene are SGHAT and FQNNGV. This CDR3 has 13 amino acids. The germline V and J ends were trimmed by 5 bases and 7 bases, with 11 bases remaining between them. This CDR3 is CASSPQGYGELFF. CDR3 sequence (DNA): TGTGCCAGCAGCCCCCAAGGCTACGGGGAGCTGTTTTTT.

This chain links TRBV7-9 with TRBJ2-5, with a tentative D call TRBD1 (6 bases). Germline lookup yields CDR1 SEHNR and CDR2 FQNEAQ (reference sequence). There are 15 residues in the CDR3. Trimming took off 4 bases at V and 0 bases at J, with 12 bases between the two ends. CDR3 coding DNA: TGTGCCAGCAGCTCAGCAGGGGCATACCAAGAGACCCAGTACTTC. Translating gives CASSSAGAYQETQYF.

This rearrangement joins TRBV27 to TRBJ2-2, with no clear D. V lost 4 bases and J lost 6, with 15 bases in between. Germline V gene sequence: CDR1 MNHEY, CDR2 SMNVEV (reference sequence). CDR3 length equals 15 residues. The CDR3 loop is CASSYGPSAPGELFF. CDR3 coding DNA: TGTGCCAGCAGTTACGGGCCCTCTGCACCCGGGGAGCTGTTTTTT.

The chain joins TRBV10-3 to TRBJ2-5, with 8 bases fitting TRBD2. The J call may be incorrect, as the DNA end agrees better with TRBJ2-1. CDR1 and CDR2 (germline): ENHRY, SYGVKD. The CDR3 extends over 16 amino acids. CDR3 sequence: CAISESIGGGYNEQFF. DNA for the CDR3: TGTGCCATCAGTGAGTCGATTGGCGGGGGGTACAATGAGCAGTTCTTC.

The rearrangement joins TRBV7-9 to TRBJ2-3; 7 nucleotides line up with TRBD1. Germline V CDR1 and CDR2: SEHNR, FQNEAQ (reference sequence). The CDR3 consists of 14 residues. J was trimmed by 5 bases and V by 11 bases; bases with no gene match: 13. The CDR3 region is CAEGATGQLDTQYF. CDR3 in DNA: TGTGCCGAGGGGGCGACTGGACAACTAGATACGCAGTATTTT.

This clonotype appeared a few times. The CDR3 protein is CASSVGASGGTSTDTQYF. The CDR3 DNA reads as TGTGCCAGCAGCGTAGGGGCTAGCGGGGGGACAAGCACAGATACGCAGTATTTT. This chain uses TRBV9 with TRBJ2-3; 11 positions agree with TRBD2. The V and J ends lost 0 bases and 0 bases, in that order; junction bases with no gene match: 6. This CDR3 has 18 residues. CDR1 is SGDLS, CDR2 YYNGEE, per germline. The variable domain in full, with the rest retrieved from reference TRBV9 and TRBJ2-3, is DSGVTQTPKHLITATGQRVTLRCSPRSGDLSVYWYQQSLDQGLQFLIQYYNGEERAKGNILERFSAQQFPDLHSELNLSSLELGDSALYFCASSVGASGGTSTDTQYFGPGTRLTVL.

V gene TRBV7-9 combines with J gene TRBJ1-2, with unresolved D. V lost 3 bases to trimming and J lost 0 bases, with 8 bases between them. CDR3 length: 14 amino acids. In germline, CDR1 is SEHNR, CDR2 FQNEAQ (reference sequence). The CDR3 region has the DNA TGTGCCAGCAGCTTGAGTCCGGCTAACTATGGCTACACCTTC. Encoded protein: CASSLSPANYGYTF.

This clonotype was counted a few times. The chain is built from TRBV20-1 and TRBJ2-1; 9 nucleotides line up with TRBD2. With 1 base clipped from V and 4 bases from J, the junction kept 2 bases outside the gene matches. This CDR3 has 14 residues. CDR1 and CDR2 from the germline V gene are DFQATT and SNEGSKA (reference sequence). DNA for the CDR3: TGCAGTGCTAGAGCCAGCGGGGGGTACAATGAGCAGTTCTTC. As protein: CSARASGGYNEQFF.

The chain joins TRBV29-1 to TRBJ1-4; D remains unclear. Germline lookup yields CDR1 SQVTM and CDR2 ANQGSEA. V lost 7 bases to trimming and J lost 6 bases, with 12 bases between them. This CDR3 is 12 amino acids long. The CDR3 sequence: CSAWGSYEKLFF. The CDR3 DNA is TGCAGCGCGTGGGGTTCTTATGAAAAACTGTTTTTT. The variable domain in full, completed from reference TRBV29-1 and TRBJ1-4, reads SAVISQKPSRDICQRGTSLTIQCQVDSQVTMMFWYRQQPGQSLTLIATANQGSEATYESGFVIDKFPISRPNLTFSTLTVSNMSPEDSSIYLCSAWGSYEKLFFGSGTQLSVL.

This clonotype appeared a few times. This rearrangement joins TRBV24-1 to TRBJ2-1; 7 nucleotides align to TRBD1. Germline CDR1 KGHDR, CDR2 SFDVKD. The CDR3 spans 13 residues. Trimming took 10 bases from V and 3 from J; bases not matched to a gene: 5. The CDR3 DNA reads TGTGCCACTCAAAGACAGGGCTACAATGAGCAGTTCTTC. The encoded protein is CATQRQGYNEQFF.

A remark on this clonotype: One base away lies a much larger clone, so this may be a sequencing read error. This sequence joins TRBV12-3 or TRBV12-4 and TRBJ2-6, with D perhaps given as TRBD1 or TRBD2 (5 bases each). Between the trimmed V and J ends, which lost 6 bases and 0 bases, there was a span of 15 bases. The CDR3 consists of 17 residues. The CDR3 sequence: CASSPGTQSSGANVLTF. The CDR3 region has the DNA TGTGCCAGCAGCCCGGGGACCCAGAGCTCTGGGGCCAACGTCCTGACTTTC.